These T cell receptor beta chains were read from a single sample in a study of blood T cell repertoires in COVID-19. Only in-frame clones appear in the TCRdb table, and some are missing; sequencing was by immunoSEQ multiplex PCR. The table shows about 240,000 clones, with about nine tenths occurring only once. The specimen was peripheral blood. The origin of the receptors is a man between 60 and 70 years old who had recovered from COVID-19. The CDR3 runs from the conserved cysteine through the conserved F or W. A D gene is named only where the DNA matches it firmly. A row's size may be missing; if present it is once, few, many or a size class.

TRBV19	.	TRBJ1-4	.	CASSFIATNEKLFF	TGTGCCAGTAGCTTCATAGCAACTAATGAAAAACTGTTTTTT
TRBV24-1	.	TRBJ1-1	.	CATSTQGNTEAFF	TGTGCCACCAGTACTCAGGGGAACACTGAAGCTTTCTTT
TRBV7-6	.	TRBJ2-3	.	CASSLGGRDTDTQYF	TGTGCCAGCAGCTTAGGAGGGAGAGACACAGATACGCAGTATTTT
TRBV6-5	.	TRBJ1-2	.	CANRVLYGYTF	TGTGCTAACAGGGTATTGTATGGCTACACCTTC
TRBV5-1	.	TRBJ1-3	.	CASSLGQTSGNTIYF	TGCGCCAGCAGCTTGGGACAGACCTCTGGAAACACCATATATTTT
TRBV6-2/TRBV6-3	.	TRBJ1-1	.	CASSYSDRNTEAFF	TGTGCCAGCAGTTACTCTGACAGAAACACTGAAGCTTTCTTT
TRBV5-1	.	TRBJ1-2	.	CASSLIQGTNYGYTF	TGCGCCAGCAGCTTGATACAGGGAACTAACTATGGCTACACCTTC
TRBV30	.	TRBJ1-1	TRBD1	CAWSGDRRLLGTEAFF	TGTGCCTGGAGTGGGGACAGGCGTCTTTTAGGGACTGAAGCTTTCTTT
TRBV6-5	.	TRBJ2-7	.	CANKTRQDKIYEQYF	TGTGCCAACAAGACCCGACAGGATAAGATCTACGAGCAGTACTTC
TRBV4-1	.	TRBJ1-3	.	CASSQRGQEYSGNTIYF	TGCGCCAGCAGCCAGCGGGGGCAGGAGTACTCTGGAAACACCATATATTTT
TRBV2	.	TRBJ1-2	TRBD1	CASSGQGDYGYTF	TGTGCCAGCAGTGGACAGGGGGACTATGGCTACACCTTC
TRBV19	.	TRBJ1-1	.	CASSIGSREWNTEAFF	TGTGCCAGTAGTATAGGATCGAGGGAATGGAACACTGAAGCTTTCTTT
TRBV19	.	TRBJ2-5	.	CASSISPIWGPETQYF	TGTGCCAGTAGTATAAGCCCCATATGGGGGCCAGAGACCCAGTACTTC
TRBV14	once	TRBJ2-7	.	CASSQLPGQQLSYEQYF	TGTGCCAGCAGCCAACTTCCGGGACAACAACTCTCCTACGAGCAGTACTTC
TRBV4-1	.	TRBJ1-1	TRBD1	CASYITGEANTEAFF	TGCGCCAGCTACATTACAGGGGAGGCGAATACTGAAGCTTTCTTT
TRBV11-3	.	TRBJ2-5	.	CASSLAPGTQYF	TGTGCCAGCAGCTTAGCCCCAGGGACCCAGTACTTC
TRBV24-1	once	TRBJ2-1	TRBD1	CATSDAGGVNNEQFF	TGTGCCACCAGTGACGCAGGGGGCGTGAACAATGAGCAGTTCTTC
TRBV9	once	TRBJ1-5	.	CASSAGQINQPQHF	TGTGCCAGCAGCGCCGGACAGATTAATCAGCCCCAGCATTTT
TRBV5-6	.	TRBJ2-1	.	CASSATRRLAEQFF	TGTGCCAGCAGCGCTACACGTCGATTAGCTGAGCAGTTCTTC
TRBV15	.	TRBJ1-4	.	CATSSLELGPRGEKLFF	TGTGCCACCAGCAGCCTCGAATTGGGTCCGCGGGGTGAAAAACTGTTTTTT